The sequence of this T cell receptor (beta chain) was determined in a study of cytomegalovirus exposure and HLA in healthy donors. Broader study findings: TCR beta sequences reportedly predicted most subjects' HLA-A and HLA-B alleles accurately. Across donors, most TCRs were seen rarely, yet some public ones were widespread.

Regarding donors, all were healthy bone marrow donors. V lost 2 bases and J lost 4; bases outside the gene matches: 5. Germline V gene lookup returns CDR1 KGHSH and CDR2 LQKENI. The CDR3 length is 14 residues. Both 60 Vbeta primers and 13 Jbeta primers went into the PCR. Repertoires were generated with immunoSEQ multiplex PCR, while TCRdb's copy carries only in-frame clones and drops some. The sample contains 150,000 to 200,000 clones, more than 60% of which appear only once. In regard to this clone: Its antigen is not known.

Sequencing was done on a sample of PBMCs. The sequence derives from a male donor in good health and CMV-seronegative. The chain joins TRBV18 to TRBJ2-7, with 7 bases that match TRBD2. The CDR3 protein is CASSPRPGGYEQYF. CDR3 in DNA: TGTGCCAGCTCACCAAGGCCGGGGGGATACGAGCAGTACTTC.